This T cell receptor beta chain was observed in a study of control samples from healthy donors and cancer patients. Germline V gene data show CDR1 as SQVTM and CDR2 as ANQGSEA. The CDR3 totals 13 residues. V was shortened by 5 bases and J by 2 bases, with 12 bases between the two germline ends. Produced via immunoSEQ multiplex PCR; TCRdb's table is partial and in-frame only. In the table there are about 140,000 clones, around 94% of which are singletons. Sequenced sample: blood. The chain links TRBV29-1 to TRBJ1-2; D not certain. This clonotype was obtained from a man aged 35 to 55 in good health. In DNA form, the CDR3 reads TGCAGCGTTCCCCATGCTCTAAACTATGGCTACACCTTC. The encoded protein is CSVPHALNYGYTF.